This is a list of T cell receptor beta chains from one sample in a study of T cells in tuberculosis. The assay was immunoSEQ multiplex PCR, and TCRdb's table has in-frame clones only and misses some. This sample yields over 30,000 clones, of which about 97% are seen a single time; 6.2% belongs to the top ten. Sequencing input: PBMCs. The source of these receptors is a donor between 10 and 35 years old with latent tuberculosis or without tuberculosis infection. Each CDR3 is given with its conserved first and last residue. Each record gives: J gene, D gene, clone size, V gene, CDR3 DNA, CDR3 protein. The D gene is left open where the match is weak. Where a row states a size, it is once, few, many or the class of an expanded clone; other rows omit it.

J gene: TRBJ2-2; D gene: NA; clone size: NA; V gene: TRBV28; CDR3 DNA: TGTGCCAGCAGTTTACGAAAGCATAGCGGCCCTACGAACACCGGGGAGCTGTTTTTT; CDR3 protein: CASSLRKHSGPTNTGELFF
J gene: TRBJ1-5; D gene: NA; clone size: NA; V gene: TRBV18; CDR3 DNA: TGTGCCAGCTCACCAAACCTAAATCAGCCCCAGCATTTT; CDR3 protein: CASSPNLNQPQHF
J gene: TRBJ2-1; D gene: TRBD2; clone size: NA; V gene: TRBV25-1; CDR3 DNA: TGTGCCAGCAGTGTTGCGGGGGGCGGGAATGAGCAGTTCTTC; CDR3 protein: CASSVAGGGNEQFF
J gene: TRBJ2-7; D gene: NA; clone size: NA; V gene: TRBV5-5; CDR3 DNA: TGTGCCAGCAGCTTGGGTACGGCGGGGACAGTGTCCTACGAGCAGTACTTC; CDR3 protein: CASSLGTAGTVSYEQYF
J gene: TRBJ2-6; D gene: NA; clone size: NA; V gene: TRBV18; CDR3 DNA: TGTGCCAGCTCACTGGGGGCCTCAGGGGCCAACGTCCTGACTTTC; CDR3 protein: CASSLGASGANVLTF
J gene: TRBJ2-7; D gene: TRBD2; clone size: once; V gene: TRBV27; CDR3 DNA: TGTGCCAGCAGTTTCCAGGGGACTAGCGGAATTTACGAGCAGTACTTC; CDR3 protein: CASSFQGTSGIYEQYF
J gene: TRBJ1-3; D gene: NA; clone size: once; V gene: TRBV4-1; CDR3 DNA: TGCGCCAGCAGCCAATTTTTTCCCGGACAGCTAAACACCATATATTTT; CDR3 protein: CASSQFFPGQLNTIYF
J gene: TRBJ2-7; D gene: TRBD1; clone size: few; V gene: TRBV2; CDR3 DNA: TGTGCCAGCACCCAGGGGGTGACCGGGTTCGGCGAGCAGTACTTC; CDR3 protein: CASTQGVTGFGEQYF
J gene: TRBJ2-3; D gene: TRBD2; clone size: NA; V gene: TRBV5-6; CDR3 DNA: TGTGCCAGCAGCTTAGGCCGAGCGGGAAAGGCAGATACGCAGTATTTT; CDR3 protein: CASSLGRAGKADTQYF
J gene: TRBJ2-2; D gene: TRBD1; clone size: NA; V gene: TRBV6-5; CDR3 DNA: TGTGCCAGCAGTTCGACAGGGTGGGGCGGGGAGCTGTTTTTT; CDR3 protein: CASSSTGWGGELFF
J gene: TRBJ1-3; D gene: NA; clone size: NA; V gene: TRBV9; CDR3 DNA: TGTGCCAGCAGCCCTCGACAGGTCCCTAGGGACACCATATATTTT; CDR3 protein: CASSPRQVPRDTIYF
J gene: TRBJ2-1; D gene: NA; clone size: NA; V gene: TRBV28; CDR3 DNA: TGTGCCAGCAGTCCACTGTCACAGAAGAGCTCCTACAATGAGCAGTTCTTC; CDR3 protein: CASSPLSQKSSYNEQFF
J gene: TRBJ2-1; D gene: TRBD2; clone size: NA; V gene: TRBV5-4; CDR3 DNA: TGTGCCAGTATGCCTAGCGGCAGCGATGAGCAGTTCTTC; CDR3 protein: CASMPSGSDEQFF
J gene: TRBJ1-1; D gene: NA; clone size: NA; V gene: TRBV10-3; CDR3 DNA: TGTGCCATCAGTGAGTCGCACAGCCCAGATGAAGCTTTCTTT; CDR3 protein: CAISESHSPDEAFF
J gene: TRBJ2-2; D gene: TRBD2; clone size: NA; V gene: TRBV2; CDR3 DNA: TGTGCCAGCAGTGAGACTAGCTTTCGCACCGGGGAGCTGTTTTTT; CDR3 protein: CASSETSFRTGELFF
J gene: TRBJ1-1; D gene: NA; clone size: NA; V gene: TRBV11-2; CDR3 DNA: TGTGCCAGCAGCTCCTCGGGGGTCGGGAACACTGAAGCTTTCTTT; CDR3 protein: CASSSSGVGNTEAFF
J gene: TRBJ1-2; D gene: TRBD1; clone size: NA; V gene: TRBV2; CDR3 DNA: TGTGCCAGCCGAAGGGACGGGCAGGGGGCCAGTGGCTACACCTTC; CDR3 protein: CASRRDGQGASGYTF